This TCR beta chain was sequenced during a study of blood T cell repertoires in COVID-19. Across the whole study: The United States, Italy and Spain supplied acute and convalescent COVID-19 samples. PBMCs, B-cell-depleted T cells, or T cells provided the cDNA or gDNA that made up the material.

This CDR3 spans 16 amino acids. V lost 0 bases and J 3 bases, leaving 14 bases between the germline ends. Germline CDR1 and CDR2: SEHNR and FQNEAQ (reference sequence). This study enrolled people aged about 18 to 100 from 24 US geographic areas. Per the original data handling: How many nucleated cells were present was estimated from reference gene primer amplification. Method: immunoSEQ multiplex PCR; TCRdb's copy keeps in-frame clones and lacks some. V and J calls and clone size are as listed in that table; D and trimming were resolved from the DNA. Here the sample spans roughly 430,000 clones, nearly 90% being singletons.

This sequence originates from a woman in her forties with acute COVID-19. The chain links TRBV7-9 to TRBJ2-5, with D perhaps matching TRBD2 (5 bases). The material sequenced was PBMCs or T cells enriched from blood (not recorded which). The CDR3 DNA follows: TGTGCCAGCAGCTTAGCGCTCCCGGCGGGTAAAGAGACCCAGTACTTC. As protein: CASSLALPAGKETQYF.